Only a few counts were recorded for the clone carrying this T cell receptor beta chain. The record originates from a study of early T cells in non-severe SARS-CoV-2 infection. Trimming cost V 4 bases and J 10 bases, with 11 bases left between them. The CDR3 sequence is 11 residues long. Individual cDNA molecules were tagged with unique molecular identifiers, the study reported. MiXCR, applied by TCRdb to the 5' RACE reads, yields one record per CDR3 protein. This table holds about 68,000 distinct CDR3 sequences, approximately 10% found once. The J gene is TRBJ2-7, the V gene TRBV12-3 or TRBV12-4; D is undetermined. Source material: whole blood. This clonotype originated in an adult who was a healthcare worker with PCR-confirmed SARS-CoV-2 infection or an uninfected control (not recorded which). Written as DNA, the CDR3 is TGTGCCAGCAGTTCATCCATGGGCCAGTACTTC. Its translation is CASSSSMGQYF.